This record covers a single TCR beta chain. Its specificity is not known. The CDR3 is 15 amino acids. With 7 bases clipped from V and 3 bases from J, the junction kept 9 bases outside the gene matches. This sample was taken from a study of blood T cells in healthy people across ages. Across the whole study: Capturing about one barcoded beta molecule per two T cells was achieved by template switching. General study findings and limits: Diversity was estimated from one million T cells, and these estimates were considered underestimates. With age, beta diversity per million T cells declined roughly linearly, significantly by 40 to 50.

Primers used in a second PCR of about 7 to 12 cycles were a sample-barcoded 5' primer and a J-beta primer mix. TCRdb re-derived calls from the 5' RACE reads in MiXCR, one entry per CDR3 protein. This table has some 1.5 million distinct CDR3 sequences, 42% appearing once. The gene calls are TRBV12-3 or TRBV12-4 and TRBJ1-1; 9 nucleotides line up with TRBD1. This TCR was sampled from a woman between 18 and 29 years old in good health. Sequencing used blood. CDR3 sequence (DNA): TGTGCCAGCACTACCACGACAGGGGGGGACACTGAAGCTTTCTTT. Residues: CASTTTTGGDTEAFF.